A single TCR beta chain is shown here with its context. Its antigen is unidentified. Time point defined: week 35, safety follow-up. Every single dose of the vaccine, 300 ug of mutant IDH1 20-mer peptide, came with topical imiquimod. The repertoire was sequenced with immunoSEQ multiplex PCR; TCRdb's copy has only in-frame clones and lacks some. The sample has about 58,000 clones, 81% seen once. Germline V gives CDR1 DFQATT, CDR2 SNEGSKA (reference sequence). The length of the CDR3 is 10 residues. The ends were cut back, 3 bases at V and 6 bases at J, with 3 bases in the middle. This sample was included in a study of a mutant IDH1 vaccine in newly diagnosed glioma. The wider study: The start of vaccination came 4-6 weeks after radiotherapy alone, or with temozolomide cycles. Patients were pretreated with radiotherapy, temozolomide, or both, mostly both.

The clonotype comes from a man in his forties with glioma. This chain links TRBV20-1 with TRBJ2-1, with D hard to call. The source material was PBMCs, sampled from a glioma patient whose treatment included an IDH1 peptide vaccine. As DNA, the CDR3 is TGCAGTGCTAGCAGCAATGAGCAGTTCTTC. The encoded protein is CSASSNEQFF.